The 18 T cell receptor beta chains in this list originate from one sample, sequenced in a study of cytomegalovirus exposure and HLA in healthy donors. Primers included in the PCR were 60 Vbeta and 13 Jbeta primers. TCRdb keeps only in-frame clones here, not all; method: immunoSEQ multiplex PCR. The profile covers tens of thousands of clones, with roughly 80% appearing a single time and 1.5% to 2% taken by the ten largest. Sequences were obtained from PBMCs. Receptors were obtained from a woman in her thirties in good health and CMV-seronegative.

The chain combines TRBV28 with TRBJ1-5; 9 positions match TRBD1. The V gene's germline CDR1 is MDHEN and CDR2 SYDVKM. The length of the CDR3 is 19 residues. After removal of 5 bases from V and 5 bases from J, the junction contained 19 bases not matched to a gene. The CDR3, as DNA: TGTGCCAGCAGTCTCTATCGCCGGGACAGGGTATTAGGGGATCAGCCCCAGCATTTT. Encoded protein: CASSLYRRDRVLGDQPQHF. Looking up the rest from reference TRBV28 and TRBJ1-5 gives the full variable domain: DVKVTQSSRYLVKRTGEKVFLECVQDMDHENMFWYRQDPGLGLRLIYFSYDVKMKEKGDIPEGYSVSREKKERFSLILESASTNQTSMYLCASSLYRRDRVLGDQPQHFGDGTRLSIL.

V gene TRBV2 combines with J gene TRBJ1-3; D not resolved. V was clipped by 2 bases and J by 4 bases, with 12 bases between them. CDR3 length: 15 residues. Germline loops: CDR1 SNHLY, CDR2 FYNNEI. The DNA for the CDR3 is TGTGCCAGCAGTGAATTGGCGGGGTCCGGAAACACCATATATTTT. It translates to CASSELAGSGNTIYF.

The rearrangement uses TRBV14 and TRBJ1-1; the D gene is possibly TRBD1 (5 bases). This CDR3 contains 14 residues. V was clipped by 4 bases and J by 4 bases, with 13 bases between them. Looked up from germline, CDR1 is SGHDN and CDR2 is FVKESK. For the CDR3, the DNA is TGTGCCAGCAGCCGATTGGGGCAGGGCACTGAAGCTTTCTTT. It codes for CASSRLGQGTEAFF.

The V gene is TRBV5-1, the J gene TRBJ1-2; tentatively, D is TRBD1 (5 bases). Looked up from germline, CDR1 is SGHRS and CDR2 is YFSETQ. V was trimmed by 4 bases and J by 4 bases, leaving 8 bases between them. The CDR3 is made up of 12 amino acids. CDR3: CASSGGVYGYTF. The CDR3 coding sequence is TGCGCCAGCAGCGGGGGGGTCTATGGCTACACCTTC.

The rearrangement joins TRBV27 to TRBJ2-7; TRBD2 matches 12 bases. V dropped 6 bases and J dropped 6; count of bases not matched to a gene: 15. The length of the CDR3 is 17 residues. Per the germline V gene, CDR1 is MNHEY and CDR2 is SMNVEV (reference sequence). This chain's CDR3 is CASSNGLAGPLSGEQYF. CDR3 nucleotide sequence: TGTGCCAGCAGCAATGGACTAGCGGGACCCCTCAGCGGCGAGCAGTACTTC.

CDR3 sequence: CASSQDRRLAGAGDEQFF. CDR3 in DNA: TGCGCCAGCAGCCAAGATCGGAGGCTAGCGGGAGCCGGAGATGAGCAGTTCTTC. The V call is TRBV4-1, the J call TRBJ2-7; 10 nucleotides line up with TRBD2. The J call may be incorrect, as the DNA end agrees better with TRBJ2-1. This CDR3 region has 18 residues. Per germline, CDR1 MGHRA and CDR2 YSYEKL.

V usage is TRBV5-1 and J usage is TRBJ1-1; D is undetermined. The V end lost 5 bases, the J end lost 0 bases, and 8 bases lay between the germline ends. CDR3 length: 13 residues. Per the germline V gene, CDR1 is SGHRS and CDR2 is YFSETQ. This CDR3 reads CASSPPMNTEAFF. The CDR3 region has the DNA TGCGCCAGCAGTCCCCCCATGAACACTGAAGCTTTCTTT.

This sequence joins TRBV5-1 and TRBJ2-1; D unclear. From germline, CDR1 is SGHRS and CDR2 YFSETQ. This CDR3 has 17 residues. V was cut by 0 bases and J by 0 bases, with 13 bases left in between. CDR3 protein: CASSLESKAVSYNEQFF. CDR3 sequence (DNA): TGCGCCAGCAGCTTGGAATCCAAGGCGGTCTCCTACAATGAGCAGTTCTTC.

This clone was seen only once. This chain connects TRBV7-8 to TRBJ2-1; 7 nucleotides match TRBD1. CDR3 length equals 15 residues. After removal of 2 bases from V and 1 base from J, the junction contained 2 bases not matched to a gene. CDR1 SGHVS and CDR2 FQNEAQ come from the germline V gene. The CDR3 DNA is TGTGCCAGCAGCTTAAAGACAGGGTCCTACAATGAGCAGTTCTTC. Its protein product is CASSLKTGSYNEQFF. Using reference TRBV7-8 and TRBJ2-1 for the parts outside the CDR3, the full variable domain is GAGVSQSPRYKVAKRGQDVALRCDPISGHVSLFWYQQALGQGPEFLTYFQNEAQLDKSGLPSDRFFAERPEGSVSTLKIQRTQQEDSAVYLCASSLKTGSYNEQFFGPGTRLTVL.

The chain is built from TRBV7-2 and TRBJ1-1; D is unresolved. V was cut by 5 bases and J by 5 bases, with 21 bases left in between. The CDR3 has 16 residues. Per the germline V gene, CDR1 is SGHTA and CDR2 is FQGNSA. Here the CDR3 DNA reads TGTGCCAGCAGCCCCACCCATTTGGCGCGAGGGACTGAAGCTTTCTTT. The encoded protein is CASSPTHLARGTEAFF.

The chain recombines TRBV11-2 with TRBJ2-3, with D tentatively TRBD2 (5 bases). Germline lookup yields CDR1 SGHAT and CDR2 FQNNGV. Trimming pared 1 base from V and 5 bases from J, leaving 13 bases between. The CDR3 is made up of 15 amino acids. DNA for the CDR3: TGTGCCAGCAGCTTAGCTAAGAGGGCTGTAGATACGCAGTATTTT. The encoded protein is CASSLAKRAVDTQYF.

The chain is built from TRBV19 and TRBJ2-5; the match to TRBD2 covers 14 bases. Germline-derived CDR1 and CDR2 are LNHDA and SQIVND (reference sequence). The CDR3 is 18 amino acids. After removal of 3 bases from V and 5 bases from J, the junction contained 11 bases not matched to a gene. CDR3 protein: CASSITGTSGSGLETQYF. In nucleotides, the CDR3 is TGTGCCAGTAGTATCACCGGGACTAGCGGGAGCGGCTTGGAGACCCAGTACTTC.

This chain connects TRBV19 to TRBJ1-2; 7 nucleotides agree with TRBD1. Germline CDR1 LNHDA, CDR2 SQIVND (reference sequence). The J segment lost 8 bases and the V segment lost 3 bases, leaving 6 bases of the junction unmatched. This CDR3 is built from 13 residues. CDR3 loop: CASSILGGHGYTF. In DNA form, the CDR3 reads TGTGCCAGTAGTATTTTAGGGGGCCACGGCTACACCTTC. Based on the CDR3 plus reference TRBV19 and TRBJ1-2, the full variable domain is DGGITQSPKYLFRKEGQNVTLSCEQNLNHDAMYWYRQDPGQGLRLIYYSQIVNDFQKGDIAEGYSVSREKKESFPLTVTSAQKNPTAFYLCASSILGGHGYTFGSGTRLTVV.

This chain uses TRBV27 with TRBJ2-1, with TRBD2 matching over 7 bases. Per the germline V gene, CDR1 is MNHEY and CDR2 is SMNVEV (reference sequence). Trimming removed 2 bases from V and 5 bases from J; junction bases left unmatched: 6. The CDR3 contains 15 residues. The CDR3 DNA is TGTGCCAGCAGTTTACGTGGGAGGGCCGACAATGAGCAGTTCTTC. This translates into CASSLRGRADNEQFF.

J is TRBJ2-3 and V is TRBV6-4, with no clear D. Between the trimmed V and J ends, which lost 2 bases and 0 bases, there was a span of 6 bases. In germline, CDR1 is MRHNA, CDR2 SNTAGT. This CDR3 comprises 14 residues. CDR3 in amino acids: CASSDEPSTDTQYF. The CDR3 coding sequence is TGTGCCAGCAGTGACGAGCCTAGCACAGATACGCAGTATTTT.

The chain recombines TRBV18 with TRBJ1-2; maybe TRBD1 (6 bases). There are 13 residues in the CDR3. V lost 1 base to trimming and J lost 5 bases, with 8 bases between them. Germline CDR1 KGHSH, CDR2 LQKENI. CDR3 residues: CASSPQGGYGYTF. The CDR3 nucleotides read TGTGCCAGCTCACCACAGGGGGGGTATGGCTACACCTTC. Full variable domain (remainder filled in from reference TRBV18 and TRBJ1-2): NAGVMQNPRHLVRRRGQEARLRCSPMKGHSHVYWYRQLPEEGLKFMVYLQKENIIDESGMPKERFSAEFPKEGPSILRIQQVVRGDSAAYFCASSPQGGYGYTFGSGTRLTVV.

J is TRBJ1-2 and V is TRBV28; 7 bases agree with TRBD1. In germline, CDR1 is MDHEN, CDR2 SYDVKM. This CDR3 is 15 amino acids long. V shed 5 bases and J 2 bases; nucleotides not matched to a gene: 8. DNA for the CDR3: TGTGCCAGCAGTGCCTGGGGACAGCGGAACTATGGCTACACCTTC. Translating it yields CASSAWGQRNYGYTF.

V usage is TRBV7-9 and J usage is TRBJ1-2, with a tentative D call TRBD1 (6 bases). CDR1 and CDR2 from the germline V gene are SEHNR and FQNEAQ (reference sequence). Trimming stripped 1 base from V and 4 bases from J, with 10 bases between. The CDR3 consists of 14 residues. The CDR3 protein is CASSLEDSFYGYTF. The CDR3, as DNA: TGTGCCAGCAGCTTAGAGGACAGTTTCTATGGCTACACCTTC.